These 26 T cell receptor beta chains were sequenced from one sample in a study of response to subunit inactivated influenza vaccine. Each CDR3 protein is one row after TCRdb ran MiXCR on the RT-PCR reads. The top ten clones hold around 13% of a sample with around 470,000 distinct CDR3 sequences, approximately 6.9% of them seen once. Sequencing used PBMCs from blood, obtained 23 to 25 months after vaccination. These receptors were obtained from a man aged 50 to 69 who received an inactivated influenza vaccine.

This clonotype showed up just a few times. The chain uses TRBV4-3 and TRBJ2-2; 7 nucleotides agree with TRBD1. The CDR3 length is 17 residues. The V gene's germline CDR1 is LGHNA and CDR2 YSLEER. J gave up 5 bases and V 0 bases, and 9 bases lay outside the gene matches. The CDR3 reads CASSQDLSGGMTGELFF. The CDR3 region has the DNA TGCGCCAGCAGCCAAGATCTGTCAGGGGGTATGACCGGGGAGCTGTTTTTT.

The genes are TRBV18 and TRBJ1-1; D is unresolved. The germline CDR1 and CDR2 sequences are KGHSH and LQKENI. V was pared by 0 bases and J by 0 bases, with 11 bases between. This CDR3 region has 16 residues. The CDR3 protein is CASSPPTRSMNTEAFF. The CDR3 DNA sequence: TGTGCCAGCTCACCACCGACCAGGAGCATGAACACTGAAGCTTTCTTT.

This clonotype was detected many times. J is TRBJ2-7 and V is TRBV4-3; 7 nucleotides agree with TRBD2. This CDR3 has 15 residues. Germline V lookup: CDR1 LGHNA, CDR2 YSLEER. V lost 0 bases and J lost 4; bases outside the gene matches: 6. The CDR3 spells CASSQDRDYLYEQYF. CDR3 coding DNA: TGCGCCAGCAGCCAAGACCGGGACTATTTGTACGAGCAGTACTTC.

This chain links TRBV25-1 with TRBJ1-4; D may be TRBD1 (6 bases). This CDR3 spans 12 amino acids. Trimming removed 8 bases from V and 10 bases from J, with 14 bases in between. Germline-derived CDR1 and CDR2 are MGHDK and SYGVNS. The CDR3 nucleotides read TGTGCCAGCCGGGGGGGCAGAGCAAAACTGTTTTTT. Its protein is CASRGGRAKLFF.

Many counts were recorded for this clonotype. The chain links TRBV6-2 or TRBV6-3 to TRBJ1-1; 9 bases match TRBD1. This CDR3 contains 15 residues. V was clipped by 5 bases and J by 6 bases; unmatched bases: 10. Germline values: CDR1 MNHEY, CDR2 SVGEGT. Here the CDR3 reads CASSNERDRVPEAFF. The CDR3 region has the DNA TGTGCCAGCAGTAATGAGCGGGACAGGGTCCCTGAAGCTTTCTTT.

The gene calls are TRBV7-2 and TRBJ2-5, with D unresolved. Germline CDR1 SGHTA, CDR2 FQGNSA. V was clipped by 5 bases and J by 5 bases, with 12 bases between them. The length of the CDR3 is 13 residues. As DNA, the CDR3 is TGTGCCAGCAGCCCGGGTCTCCTGGAGACCCAGTACTTC. Its translation: CASSPGLLETQYF.

This clonotype was detected ten times or more. The chain links TRBV4-3 to TRBJ1-2, with TRBD1 identical over 9 bases. Germline trimming cut 3 bases from V and 4 bases from J; bases unmatched to any gene: 6. The CDR3 length is 15 residues. Germline-derived CDR1 and CDR2 are LGHNA and YSLEER. CDR3 in amino acids: CASSQWTGVAYGYTF. Written as DNA, the CDR3 is TGCGCCAGCAGCCAGTGGACAGGGGTGGCCTATGGCTACACCTTC.

The chain joins TRBV6-1 to TRBJ1-5; D may be TRBD1 (6 bases). Per germline, CDR1 MNHNS and CDR2 SASEGT. V was pared by 8 bases and J by 0 bases, with 20 bases between. The CDR3 spans 17 residues. The CDR3 DNA reads as TGTGCCAGCGGCCTGCTTACAGGGTCGTATAGCAATCAGCCCCAGCATTTT. It specifies CASGLLTGSYSNQPQHF.

This clonotype has ten or more counts. V and J are TRBV28 and TRBJ1-5; possible D gene TRBD1, 6 bases. The CDR3 loop spans 15 amino acids. Germline values: CDR1 MDHEN, CDR2 SYDVKM. Trimming left V 4 bases short and J 3 bases short, with 13 bases between. CDR3 nucleotides: TGTGCCAGCAGTTATTTCAGGGGATACAATCAGCCCCAGCATTTT. Protein sequence: CASSYFRGYNQPQHF.

There are many counts of this clonotype. The chain carries TRBV5-1 and TRBJ2-2; D remains unclear. Trimming took 5 bases from V and 5 from J, leaving 7 bases between them. CDR1 is SGHRS and CDR2 is YFSETQ in the germline V gene. The CDR3 is 12 residues long. CDR3 sequence: CASSPWTGELFF. For the CDR3, the DNA is TGCGCCAGCAGTCCATGGACCGGGGAGCTGTTTTTT. Together with reference TRBV5-1 and TRBJ2-2, the CDR3 gives the full variable domain: KAGVTQTPRYLIKTRGQQVTLSCSPISGHRSVSWYQQTPGQGLQFLFEYFSETQRNKGNFPGRFSGRQFSNSRSEMNVSTLELGDSALYLCASSPWTGELFFGEGSRLTVL.

The chain has TRBV9 and TRBJ1-4; a possible D gene is TRBD1 (6 bases). CDR1 and CDR2 from the germline V gene are SGDLS and YYNGEE. The V end was cut by 3 bases, the J end by 8 bases, with 17 bases between. CDR3 length: 15 amino acids. The CDR3 loop reads CASSGHTGLGEKLFF. CDR3 nucleotides: TGTGCCAGCAGCGGCCATACAGGGTTAGGCGAAAAACTGTTTTTT. Looking up the rest from reference TRBV9 and TRBJ1-4 gives the full variable domain: DSGVTQTPKHLITATGQRVTLRCSPRSGDLSVYWYQQSLDQGLQFLIQYYNGEERAKGNILERFSAQQFPDLHSELNLSSLELGDSALYFCASSGHTGLGEKLFFGSGTQLSVL.

The chain couples TRBV20-1 to TRBJ1-5, with D perhaps matching TRBD1 (5 bases). The CDR3 has 13 residues. Trimming shortened V by 4 bases and J by 4 bases, and 11 bases separated the two germline ends. Germline V gives CDR1 DFQATT, CDR2 SNEGSKA (reference sequence). CDR3 in amino acids: CSAIGVSNQPQHF. The CDR3 DNA sequence: TGCAGTGCTATAGGGGTATCAAATCAGCCCCAGCATTTT.

The chain is built from TRBV4-1 and TRBJ2-1, with a possible D match to TRBD1 (6 bases). There are 16 residues in the CDR3. V was trimmed by 1 base and J by 3 bases, leaving 13 bases between them. Germline CDR1 MGHRA, CDR2 YSYEKL. CDR3: CASSQGQGTFYNEQFF. The DNA for the CDR3 is TGCGCCAGCAGCCAAGGTCAGGGGACCTTCTACAATGAGCAGTTCTTC.

The CDR3 DNA is TGTGCCAGCAGTTATAGCGGACTAGCGGGAGGGCCACACAATGAGCAGTTCTTC. Amino acids: CASSYSGLAGGPHNEQFF. The gene calls are TRBV6-2 or TRBV6-3 and TRBJ2-1; 15 bases are shared with TRBD2. Germline CDR1 and CDR2: MNHEY and SVGEGT. V shed 3 bases and J 5 bases; nucleotides not matched to a gene: 8. The CDR3 spans 18 residues.

This clonotype was picked up a small number of times. The chain uses TRBV20-1 and TRBJ2-7, with D tentatively TRBD1 (5 bases). Germline CDR1 reads DFQATT; CDR2 reads SNEGSKA (reference sequence). This CDR3 region has 11 residues. Trimming removed 5 bases at V and 6 bases at J, with 11 bases between. This CDR3 reads CSALRVSEQYF. The DNA for the CDR3 is TGCAGTGCTCTCAGGGTATCCGAGCAGTACTTC.

This clonotype was counted a few times. J is TRBJ2-1 and V is TRBV25-1, with TRBD1 identical over 8 bases. V gave up 3 bases and J gave up 5 bases; unmatched junction bases: 9. CDR1 and CDR2 (germline): MGHDK, SYGVNS. This CDR3 contains 16 residues. CDR3 in amino acids: CASSDEGRGQDNEQFF. CDR3 nucleotide sequence: TGTGCCAGCAGTGATGAAGGCAGGGGGCAAGACAATGAGCAGTTCTTC. Combining the CDR3 with reference TRBV25-1 and TRBJ2-1 gives the whole variable domain EADIYQTPRYLVIGTGKKITLECSQTMGHDKMYWYQQDPGMELHLIHYSYGVNSTEKGDLSSESTVSRIRTEHFPLTLESARPSHTSQYLCASSDEGRGQDNEQFFGPGTRLTVL.

The chain carries TRBV7-9 and TRBJ2-5; D remains ambiguous. V was clipped by 1 base and J by 3 bases, with 9 bases between them. CDR1 is SEHNR, CDR2 FQNEAQ, per germline (reference sequence). There are 14 residues in the CDR3. The DNA for the CDR3 is TGTGCCAGCAGCTTAGGAGTTAGGAAAGAGACCCAGTACTTC. Its translation: CASSLGVRKETQYF.

V gene TRBV10-3 combines with J gene TRBJ2-7; 8 bases are shared with TRBD2. V lost 6 bases and J lost 1; bases outside the gene matches: 5. CDR3 length: 14 residues. Germline CDR1 and CDR2: ENHRY and SYGVKD. The CDR3 DNA reads as TGTGCCATCAGCCAAAGCGGGGGTTCCTACGAGCAGTACTTC. Its protein product is CAISQSGGSYEQYF.

This CDR3 is CASSPPVVSSPLHF. CDR3 sequence (DNA): TGCGCCAGCAGCCCCCCTGTCGTCAGTTCACCCCTCCACTTT. The chain links TRBV4-1 to TRBJ1-6; D not certain. This CDR3 spans 14 amino acids. The germline V gene encodes CDR1 MGHRA and CDR2 YSYEKL. The V and J ends lost 4 bases and 9 bases respectively, with 13 bases between them.

At least ten counts were recorded for this clonotype. In DNA form, the CDR3 reads TGTGCCAGCAGTCCGCAGGGTTATAGCAATCAGCCCCAGCATTTT. Translation: CASSPQGYSNQPQHF. The chain uses TRBV12-3 or TRBV12-4 and TRBJ1-5; tentative D call: TRBD1 (5 bases). V was pared by 5 bases and J by 0 bases, with 11 bases between. The CDR3 runs to 15 residues.

This clonotype was counted ten times or more. This chain links TRBV12-3 or TRBV12-4 with TRBJ2-2, with unresolved D. The V end lost 2 bases, the J end lost 6 bases, and 7 bases lay between the germline ends. The CDR3 is 13 residues long. Here the CDR3 reads CASSLRRSGELFF. The CDR3 nucleotides read TGTGCCAGCAGTTTAAGAAGGTCCGGGGAGCTGTTTTTT.

This clonotype has at least ten counts. The V and J genes are TRBV4-3 and TRBJ2-2, with 11 bases identical to TRBD2. The V segment lost 2 bases and the J segment 0 bases; nucleotides outside the gene matches: 8. The CDR3 sequence is 19 residues long. The V gene's germline CDR1 is LGHNA and CDR2 YSLEER. The CDR3 loop reads CASSQIGLAGGANTGELFF. As DNA, the CDR3 is TGCGCCAGCAGCCAAATCGGTCTAGCGGGAGGAGCGAACACCGGGGAGCTGTTTTTT.

This chain joins TRBV11-2 and TRBJ2-1; D unclear. There are 15 residues in the CDR3. The germline V gene has CDR1 SGHAT and CDR2 FQNNGV. Trimming removed 1 base from V and 2 bases from J, with 9 bases in between. The CDR3 is CASSLVWAAYNEQFF. CDR3 DNA sequence: TGTGCCAGCAGCTTAGTGTGGGCAGCCTACAATGAGCAGTTCTTC.

This clonotype was found a few times. The rearrangement joins TRBV28 to TRBJ1-1; 8 nucleotides agree with TRBD1. Germline V gives CDR1 MDHEN, CDR2 SYDVKM. The V segment lost 5 bases and the J segment 0 bases; nucleotides outside the gene matches: 8. CDR3 length: 16 residues. CDR3 bases: TGTGCCAGCAGTCCCCCCGGACAGGGACTGAACACTGAAGCTTTCTTT. As protein: CASSPPGQGLNTEAFF.

CDR3: CSASGQGGKNIQYF. The CDR3 nucleotides are TGCAGTGCATCCGGACAGGGAGGAAAAAACATTCAGTACTTC. V and J are TRBV20-1 and TRBJ2-4; TRBD1 agrees at 8 bases. Germline CDR1 DFQATT, CDR2 SNEGSKA (reference sequence). Trimming cost V 6 bases and J 4 bases; bases outside gene matches: 8. The CDR3 has 14 residues.

This chain joins TRBV6-1 and TRBJ2-7; no clear D gene. CDR3 length: 12 residues. Per the germline V gene, CDR1 is MNHNS and CDR2 is SASEGT. V was trimmed by 0 bases and J by 4 bases, leaving 4 bases between them. The CDR3 coding sequence is TGTGCCAGCAGTGAAGCGCGTTACGAGCAGTACTTC. It specifies CASSEARYEQYF.